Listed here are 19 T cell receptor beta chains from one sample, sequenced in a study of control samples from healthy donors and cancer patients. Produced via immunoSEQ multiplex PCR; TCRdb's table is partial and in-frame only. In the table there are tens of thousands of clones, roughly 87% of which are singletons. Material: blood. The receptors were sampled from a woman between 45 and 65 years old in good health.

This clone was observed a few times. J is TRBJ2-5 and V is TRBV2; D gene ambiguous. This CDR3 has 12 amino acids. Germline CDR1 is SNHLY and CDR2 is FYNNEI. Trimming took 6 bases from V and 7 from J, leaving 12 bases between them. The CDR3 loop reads CASSKPRGTQYF. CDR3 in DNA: TGTGCCAGCAGCAAACCCCGTGGGACCCAGTACTTC.

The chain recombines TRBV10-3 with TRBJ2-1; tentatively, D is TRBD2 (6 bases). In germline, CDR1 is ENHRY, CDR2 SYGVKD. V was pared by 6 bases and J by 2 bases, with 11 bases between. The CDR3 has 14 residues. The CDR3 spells CAISDRRAYNEQFF. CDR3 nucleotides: TGTGCCATCAGCGATAGGAGGGCCTACAATGAGCAGTTCTTC.

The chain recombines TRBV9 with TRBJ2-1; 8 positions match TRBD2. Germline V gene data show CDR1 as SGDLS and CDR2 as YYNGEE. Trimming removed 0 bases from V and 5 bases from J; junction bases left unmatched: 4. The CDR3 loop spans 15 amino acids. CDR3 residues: CASSVGTSPNNEQFF. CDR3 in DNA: TGTGCCAGCAGCGTAGGGACTAGCCCAAACAATGAGCAGTTCTTC.

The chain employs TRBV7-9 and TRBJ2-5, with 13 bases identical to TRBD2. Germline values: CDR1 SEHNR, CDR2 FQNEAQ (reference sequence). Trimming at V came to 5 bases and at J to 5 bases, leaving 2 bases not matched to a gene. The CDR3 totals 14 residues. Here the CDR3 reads CASSPGLAGETQYF. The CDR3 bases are TGTGCCAGCAGCCCGGGACTAGCGGGGGAGACCCAGTACTTC.

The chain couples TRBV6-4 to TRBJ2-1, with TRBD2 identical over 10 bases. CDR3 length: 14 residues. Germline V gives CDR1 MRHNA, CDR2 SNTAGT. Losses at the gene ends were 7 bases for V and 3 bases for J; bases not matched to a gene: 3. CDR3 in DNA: TGTGCCAGCATAGGACTAGCGGACTACAATGAGCAGTTCTTC. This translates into CASIGLADYNEQFF.

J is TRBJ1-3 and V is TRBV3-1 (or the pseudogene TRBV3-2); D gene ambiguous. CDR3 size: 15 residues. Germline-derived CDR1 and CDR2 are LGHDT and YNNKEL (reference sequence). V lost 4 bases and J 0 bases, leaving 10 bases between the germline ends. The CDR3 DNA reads TGTGCCAGCAGCCCTACCATGAGCTCTGGAAACACCATATATTTT. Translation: CASSPTMSSGNTIYF.

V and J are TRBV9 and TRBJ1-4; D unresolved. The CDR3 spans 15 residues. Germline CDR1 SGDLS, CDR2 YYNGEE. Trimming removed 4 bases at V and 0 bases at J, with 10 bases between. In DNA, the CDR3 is TGTGCCAGCAGCCCCCGTGTATCAACTAATGAAAAACTGTTTTTT. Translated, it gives CASSPRVSTNEKLFF.

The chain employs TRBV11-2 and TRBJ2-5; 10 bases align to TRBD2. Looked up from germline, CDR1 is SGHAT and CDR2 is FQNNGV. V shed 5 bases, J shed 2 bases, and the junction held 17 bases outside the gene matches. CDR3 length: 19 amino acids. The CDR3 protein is CASSPPQLAGNIIQETQYF. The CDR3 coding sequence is TGTGCCAGCAGCCCCCCCCAACTAGCGGGGAATATTATTCAAGAGACCCAGTACTTC.

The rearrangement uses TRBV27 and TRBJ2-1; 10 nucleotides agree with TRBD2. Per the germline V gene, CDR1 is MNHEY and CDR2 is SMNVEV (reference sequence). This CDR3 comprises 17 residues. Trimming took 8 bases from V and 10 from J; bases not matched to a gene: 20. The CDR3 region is CASRLLAGRPSRTEQFF. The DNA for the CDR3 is TGTGCCAGCCGCCTACTAGCGGGACGCCCCAGCCGTACCGAGCAGTTCTTC.

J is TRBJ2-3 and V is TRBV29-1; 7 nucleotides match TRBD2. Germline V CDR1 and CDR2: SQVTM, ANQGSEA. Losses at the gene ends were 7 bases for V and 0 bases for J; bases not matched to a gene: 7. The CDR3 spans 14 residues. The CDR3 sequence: CSAWGGMSTDTQYF. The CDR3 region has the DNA TGCAGCGCCTGGGGGGGAATGAGCACAGATACGCAGTATTTT.

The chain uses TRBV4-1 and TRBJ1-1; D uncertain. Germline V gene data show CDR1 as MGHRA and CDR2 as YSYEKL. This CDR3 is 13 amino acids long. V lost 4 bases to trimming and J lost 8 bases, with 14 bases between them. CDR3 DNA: TGCGCCAGCAGCCGTCTCCCCGGCAGGGAAGCTTTCTTT. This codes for CASSRLPGREAFF.

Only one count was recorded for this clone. The CDR3 is CASSLAGGSNQPQHF. The CDR3 region has the DNA TGTGCCAGCAGCTTAGCTGGCGGCAGCAATCAGCCCCAGCATTTT. The V and J genes are TRBV7-9 and TRBJ1-5; no clear D gene. Germline CDR1 and CDR2: SEHNR and FQNEAQ (reference sequence). Trimming left V 0 bases short and J 1 base short, with 7 bases between. The CDR3 is made up of 15 amino acids. The full variable domain, rest sourced from reference TRBV7-9 and TRBJ1-5, is DTGVSQNPRHKITKRGQNVTFRCDPISEHNRLYWYRQTLGQGPEFLTYFQNEAQLEKSRLLSDRFSAERPKGSFSTLEIQRTEQGDSAMYLCASSLAGGSNQPQHFGDGTRLSIL.

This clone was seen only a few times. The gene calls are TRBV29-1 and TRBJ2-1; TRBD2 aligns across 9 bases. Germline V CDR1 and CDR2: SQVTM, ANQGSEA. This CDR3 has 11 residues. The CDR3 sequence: CCGRDANEQFF. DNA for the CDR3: TGCTGCGGGAGGGACGCGAATGAGCAGTTCTTC.

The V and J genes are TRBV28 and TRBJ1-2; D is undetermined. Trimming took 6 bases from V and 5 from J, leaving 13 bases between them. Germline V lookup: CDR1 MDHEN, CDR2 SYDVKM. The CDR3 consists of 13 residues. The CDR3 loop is CASSLRQIYGYTF. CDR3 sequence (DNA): TGTGCCAGCAGCCTGAGGCAGATTTATGGCTACACCTTC.

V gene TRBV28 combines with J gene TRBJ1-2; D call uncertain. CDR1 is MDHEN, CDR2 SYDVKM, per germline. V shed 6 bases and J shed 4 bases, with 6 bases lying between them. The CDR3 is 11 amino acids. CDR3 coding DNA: TGTGCCAGCAGACAGAGCTATGGCTACACCTTC. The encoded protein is CASRQSYGYTF.

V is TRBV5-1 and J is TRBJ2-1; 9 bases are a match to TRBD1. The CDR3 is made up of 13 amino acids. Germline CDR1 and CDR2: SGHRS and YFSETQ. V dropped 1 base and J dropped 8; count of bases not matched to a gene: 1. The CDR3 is CASSLWTGDEQFF. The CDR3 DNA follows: TGCGCCAGCAGCTTGTGGACAGGGGATGAGCAGTTCTTC. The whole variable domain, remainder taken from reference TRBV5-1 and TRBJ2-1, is KAGVTQTPRYLIKTRGQQVTLSCSPISGHRSVSWYQQTPGQGLQFLFEYFSETQRNKGNFPGRFSGRQFSNSRSEMNVSTLELGDSALYLCASSLWTGDEQFFGPGTRLTVL.

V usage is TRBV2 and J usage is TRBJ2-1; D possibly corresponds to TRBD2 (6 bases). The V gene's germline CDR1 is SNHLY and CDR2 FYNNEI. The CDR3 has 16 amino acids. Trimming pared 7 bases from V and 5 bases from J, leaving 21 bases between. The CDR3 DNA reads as TGTGCCAGCACCTTGGAGAGCGGGCGAGGGAACAATGAGCAGTTCTTC. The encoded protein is CASTLESGRGNNEQFF.

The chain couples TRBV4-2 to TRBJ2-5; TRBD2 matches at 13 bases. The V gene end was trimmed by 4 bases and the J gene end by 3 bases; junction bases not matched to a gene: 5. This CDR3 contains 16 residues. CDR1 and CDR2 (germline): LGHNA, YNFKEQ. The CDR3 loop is CASSRDGTSGKETQYF. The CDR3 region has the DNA TGTGCCAGCAGCCGAGATGGGACTAGCGGGAAAGAGACCCAGTACTTC.

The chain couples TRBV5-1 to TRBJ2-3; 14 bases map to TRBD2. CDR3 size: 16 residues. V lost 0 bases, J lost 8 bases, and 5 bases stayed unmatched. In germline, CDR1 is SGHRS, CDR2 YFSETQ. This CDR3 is CASSLGLAGGPGTQYF. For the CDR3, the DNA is TGCGCCAGCAGCTTGGGACTAGCGGGAGGGCCCGGTACGCAGTATTTT.